The text below deals with one T cell receptor beta chain. The sample comes from a study of blood T cell repertoires in COVID-19. Study in general: COVID-19 samples from acute and convalescent phases originated in the United States, Italy and Spain. Sample material is recorded as cDNA or gDNA derived from T cells, B-cell-depleted T cells, or PBMCs.

In the original analysis: Reference gene primer amplification gave estimated nucleated cell counts. Sequencing used immunoSEQ multiplex PCR; TCRdb keeps in-frame clones, though not all of them. V and J calls and clone size come straight from that table; D and trimming were deduced from the DNA. Among around 250,000 clones listed, 86% were seen once. The specimen sequenced was peripheral blood. This TCR was recovered from a man of 80 years or more with acute or convalescent COVID-19.

The CDR3 reads CASSKVLSCGTGGYGYTF. In nucleotides, the CDR3 is TGTGCCAGCAGCAAAGTTCTTTCTTGCGGGACAGGGGGGTATGGCTACACCTTC. The chain couples TRBV21-1 to TRBJ1-2; the D call of TRBD1 is as the table states it, not checked on the DNA. TRBV21-1 constitutes a pseudogene. The CDR3 spans 18 residues.